The present TCR beta chain was sequenced within a study of persistence of HIV-infected CD4 T cells. Across the whole study: Up to about 180 mL blood was drawn at multiple time points; a couple of donors had single-time leukapheresis.

Nonspecific anti-CD3/anti-CD28 bead stimulation represents the broad CD4+ T cell repertoire. CD4+ T cells upregulating both CD40 ligand and CD69 were sorted as responding cells. CD8-depleted PBMCs were stimulated about 20 hours with anti-CD28/CD49d costimulation, CD40-blocking antibody and enfuvirtide. Concerning this clone itself: As yet, its antigen is unknown.

General study results and limits: CMV- and Gag-responding cells had lower TCRbeta richness than CD3/CD28-responding cells. Antigen-responding cells were enriched for degenerate expanded CDR3beta sequences.

With V trimmed by 5 bases and J by 5 bases, 7 bases remained unmatched. Germline values: CDR1 SGHDT, CDR2 YYEEEE. The CDR3 length is 13 residues. The libraries were made with immunoSEQ version 4 in survey mode. Here immunoSEQ multiplex PCR was the method, and the copy in TCRdb shows in-frame clones only, minus some. The data contain 35,000 to 50,000 clones, approximately 93% of them singletons. This specimen was CD4+ T cells sorted from PBMCs after approximately 19-hour stimulation, taken from a patient who received antiretroviral therapy. This chain uses TRBV5-6 with TRBJ2-7; the match to TRBD1 covers 7 bases. The receptor comes from an adult man with HIV who was CMV-seropositive. For the CDR3, the DNA is TGTGCCAGCAGGCGACAGGGAGCCGACGAGCAGTACTTC. Translating it yields CASRRQGADEQYF.